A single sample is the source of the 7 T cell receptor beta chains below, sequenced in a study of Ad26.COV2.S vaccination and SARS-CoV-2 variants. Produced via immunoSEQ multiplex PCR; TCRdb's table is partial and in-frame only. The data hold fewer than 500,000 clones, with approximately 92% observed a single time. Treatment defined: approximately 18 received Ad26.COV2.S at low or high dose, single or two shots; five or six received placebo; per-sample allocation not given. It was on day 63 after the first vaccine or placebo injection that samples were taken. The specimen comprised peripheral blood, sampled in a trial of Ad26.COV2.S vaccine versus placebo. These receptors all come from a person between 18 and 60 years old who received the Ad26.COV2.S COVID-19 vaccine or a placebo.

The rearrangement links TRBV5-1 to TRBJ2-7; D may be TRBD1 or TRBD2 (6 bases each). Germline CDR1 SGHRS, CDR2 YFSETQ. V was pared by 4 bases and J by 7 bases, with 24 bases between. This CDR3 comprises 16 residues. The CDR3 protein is CASSKALPGALREQYF. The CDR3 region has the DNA TGCGCCAGCAGCAAGGCCCTCCCGGGGGCGCTGCGAGAGCAGTACTTC.

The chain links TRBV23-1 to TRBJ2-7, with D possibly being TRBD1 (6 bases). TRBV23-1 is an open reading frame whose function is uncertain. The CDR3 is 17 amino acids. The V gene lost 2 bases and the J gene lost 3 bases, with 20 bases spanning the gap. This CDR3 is CASSQPATGIPLYEQYF. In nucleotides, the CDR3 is TGCGCCAGCAGTCAACCAGCTACAGGGATCCCTCTCTACGAGCAGTACTTC.

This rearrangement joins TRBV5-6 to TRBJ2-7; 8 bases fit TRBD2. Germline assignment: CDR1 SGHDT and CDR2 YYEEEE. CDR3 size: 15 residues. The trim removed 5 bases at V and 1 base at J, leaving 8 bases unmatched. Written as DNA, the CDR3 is TGTGCCAGCAGGGGGCGGGAGGCCGGGTCCTACGAGCAGTACTTC. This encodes CASRGREAGSYEQYF.

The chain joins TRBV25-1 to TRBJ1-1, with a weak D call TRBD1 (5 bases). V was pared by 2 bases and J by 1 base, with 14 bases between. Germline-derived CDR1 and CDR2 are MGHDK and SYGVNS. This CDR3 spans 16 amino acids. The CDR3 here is CASSEISQQGNTEAFF. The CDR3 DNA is TGTGCCAGCAGTGAAATCTCCCAGCAGGGGAACACTGAAGCTTTCTTT.

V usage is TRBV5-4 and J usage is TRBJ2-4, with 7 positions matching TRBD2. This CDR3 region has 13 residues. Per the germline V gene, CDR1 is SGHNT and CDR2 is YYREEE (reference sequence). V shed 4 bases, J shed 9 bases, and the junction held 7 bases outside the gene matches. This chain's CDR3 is CASSRGGVSIQYF. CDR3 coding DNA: TGTGCCAGCAGCCGGGGAGGGGTGAGCATTCAGTACTTC.

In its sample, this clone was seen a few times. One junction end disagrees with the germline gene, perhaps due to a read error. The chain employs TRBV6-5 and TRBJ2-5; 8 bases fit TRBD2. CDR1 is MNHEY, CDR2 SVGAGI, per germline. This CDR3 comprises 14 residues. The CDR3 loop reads CASSRSQSGLACHF. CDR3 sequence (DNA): TGTGCCAGCAGCCGAAGCCAATCAGGACTAGCTTGTCACTTC.

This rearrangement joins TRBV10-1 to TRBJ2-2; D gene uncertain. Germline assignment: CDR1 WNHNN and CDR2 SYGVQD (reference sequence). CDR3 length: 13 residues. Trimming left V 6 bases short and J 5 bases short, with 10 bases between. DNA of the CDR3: TGCGCCAGCAGCGGAGATTGGACCGGGGAGCTGTTTTTT. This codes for CASSGDWTGELFF.